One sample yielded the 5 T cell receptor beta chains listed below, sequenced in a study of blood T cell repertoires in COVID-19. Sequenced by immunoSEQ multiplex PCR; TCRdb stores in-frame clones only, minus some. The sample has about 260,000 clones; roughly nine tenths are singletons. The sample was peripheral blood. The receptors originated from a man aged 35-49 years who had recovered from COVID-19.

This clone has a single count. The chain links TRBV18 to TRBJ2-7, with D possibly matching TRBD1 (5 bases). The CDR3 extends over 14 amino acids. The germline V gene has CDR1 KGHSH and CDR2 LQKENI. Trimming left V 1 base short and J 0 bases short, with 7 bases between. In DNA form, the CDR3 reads TGTGCCAGCTCACCACTACAGGACTCCTACGAGCAGTACTTC. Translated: CASSPLQDSYEQYF. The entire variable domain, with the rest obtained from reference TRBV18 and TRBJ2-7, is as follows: NAGVMQNPRHLVRRRGQEARLRCSPMKGHSHVYWYRQLPEEGLKFMVYLQKENIIDESGMPKERFSAEFPKEGPSILRIQQVVRGDSAAYFCASSPLQDSYEQYFGPGTRLTVT.

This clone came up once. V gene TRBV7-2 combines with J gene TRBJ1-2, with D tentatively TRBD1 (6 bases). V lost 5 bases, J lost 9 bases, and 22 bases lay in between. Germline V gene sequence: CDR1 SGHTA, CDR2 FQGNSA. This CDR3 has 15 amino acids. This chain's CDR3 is CASSARGGALWSYTF. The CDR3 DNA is TGTGCCAGCAGCGCACGGGGGGGGGCACTATGGAGCTACACCTTC. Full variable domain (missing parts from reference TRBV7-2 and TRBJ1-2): GAGVSQSPSNKVTEKGKDVELRCDPISGHTALYWYRQSLGQGLEFLIYFQGNSAPDKSGLPSDRFSAERTGGSVSTLTIQRTQQEDSAVYLCASSARGGALWSYTFGSGTRLTVV.

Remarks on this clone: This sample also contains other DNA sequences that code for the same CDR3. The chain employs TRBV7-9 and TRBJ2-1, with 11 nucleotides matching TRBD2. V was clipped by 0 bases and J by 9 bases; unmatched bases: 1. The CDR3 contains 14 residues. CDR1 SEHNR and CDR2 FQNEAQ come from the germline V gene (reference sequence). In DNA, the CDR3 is TGTGCCAGCAGCTTAGCGGGGACTAGCGGTGAGCAGTTCTTC. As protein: CASSLAGTSGEQFF.

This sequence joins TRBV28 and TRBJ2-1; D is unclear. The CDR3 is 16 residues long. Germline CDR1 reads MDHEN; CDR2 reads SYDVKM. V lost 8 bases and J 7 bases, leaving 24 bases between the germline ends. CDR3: CASSPPHLTRGNEQFF. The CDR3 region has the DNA TGTGCCAGCTCCCCCCCCCATCTCACTCGCGGAAATGAGCAGTTCTTC. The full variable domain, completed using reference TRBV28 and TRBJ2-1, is DVKVTQSSRYLVKRTGEKVFLECVQDMDHENMFWYRQDPGLGLRLIYFSYDVKMKEKGDIPEGYSVSREKKERFSLILESASTNQTSMYLCASSPPHLTRGNEQFFGPGTRLTVL.

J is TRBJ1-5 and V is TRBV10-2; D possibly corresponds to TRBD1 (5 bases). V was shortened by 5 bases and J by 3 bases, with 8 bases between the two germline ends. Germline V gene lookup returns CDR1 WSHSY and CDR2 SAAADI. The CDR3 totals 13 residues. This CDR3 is CASSQGNNQPQHF. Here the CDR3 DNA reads TGCGCCAGCAGTCAGGGTAACAATCAGCCCCAGCATTTT.